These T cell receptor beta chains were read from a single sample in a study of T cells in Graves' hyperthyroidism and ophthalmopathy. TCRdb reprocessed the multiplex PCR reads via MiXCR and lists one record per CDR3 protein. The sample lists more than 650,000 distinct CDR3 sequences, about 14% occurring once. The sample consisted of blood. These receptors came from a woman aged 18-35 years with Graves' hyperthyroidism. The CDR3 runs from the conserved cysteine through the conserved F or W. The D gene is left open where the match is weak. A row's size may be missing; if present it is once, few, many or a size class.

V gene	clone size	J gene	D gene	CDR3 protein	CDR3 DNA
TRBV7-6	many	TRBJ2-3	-	CASSLAIGGRTDTQYF	TGTGCCAGCAGCTTAGCGATTGGGGGGCGCACAGATACGCAGTATTTT
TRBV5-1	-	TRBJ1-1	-	CASRLAATLNTEAFF	TGCGCCAGCAGGTTGGCCGCCACGCTGAACACTGAAGCTTTCTTT
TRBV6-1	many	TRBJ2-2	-	CASSRTADTGELFF	TGTGCCAGCAGTCGGACAGCTGACACCGGGGAGCTGTTTTTT
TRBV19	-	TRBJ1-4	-	CASSARGGYNEKLFF	TGTGCCAGTTCCGCCAGGGGAGGGTATAATGAAAAACTGTTTTTT
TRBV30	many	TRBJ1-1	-	CAWSVRGRDTEAFF	TGTGCCTGGAGTGTGCGGGGCAGGGACACTGAAGCTTTCTTT
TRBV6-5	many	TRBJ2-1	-	CASSYSIGGAGNEQFF	TGTGCCAGCAGTTACTCGATAGGGGGCGCGGGAAATGAGCAGTTCTTC
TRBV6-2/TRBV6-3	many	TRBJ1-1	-	CASRFLTGPTEAFF	TGTGCCAGCAGATTTCTTACAGGGCCCACTGAAGCTTTCTTT
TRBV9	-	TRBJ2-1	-	CASSATTGKYNEQFF	TGTGCCAGCAGCGCTACGACGGGTAAATACAATGAGCAGTTCTTC
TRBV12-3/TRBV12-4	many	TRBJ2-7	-	CASRQDTAYEQYF	TGTGCCAGCAGGCAGGACACGGCCTACGAGCAGTACTTC
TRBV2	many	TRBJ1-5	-	CASSDGQGSNQPQHF	TGTGCCAGCAGTGATGGCCAGGGTAGCAATCAGCCCCAGCATTTT
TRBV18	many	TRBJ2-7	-	CASSPQIQTYEQYF	TGTGCCAGCTCACCGCAAATCCAGACCTACGAGCAGTACTTC
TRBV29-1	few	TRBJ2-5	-	CSVEDNPGTQYF	TGCAGCGTTGAAGATAACCCAGGGACCCAGTACTTC
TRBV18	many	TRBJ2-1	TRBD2	CASSPISGSIDEQFF	TGTGCCAGCTCACCAATTAGCGGGAGTATCGATGAGCAGTTCTTC
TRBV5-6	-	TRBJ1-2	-	CASSLGPDRIYGYTF	TGTGCCAGCAGCTTGGGGCCGGACAGAATCTATGGCTACACCTTC
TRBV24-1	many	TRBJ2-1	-	CATSDFGTPTGDEQFF	TGTGCCACCAGTGATTTTGGGACTCCAACAGGCGATGAGCAGTTCTTC
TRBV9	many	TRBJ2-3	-	CASSVGTDTQYF	TGTGCCAGCAGCGTGGGCACAGATACGCAGTATTTT
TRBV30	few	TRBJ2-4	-	CAWSKGTLTNIQYF	TGTGCCTGGAGTAAAGGGACTCTAACAAACATTCAGTACTTC
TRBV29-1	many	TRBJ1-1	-	CSVGSGSDTEAFF	TGCAGCGTTGGATCAGGGTCGGACACTGAAGCTTTCTTT
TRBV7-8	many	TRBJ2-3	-	CASSPEHTDTQYF	TGTGCCAGCAGCCCTGAACACACAGATACGCAGTATTTT
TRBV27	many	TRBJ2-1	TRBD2	CASSLSAGGYNEQFF	TGTGCCAGCAGCTTATCAGCGGGAGGCTACAATGAGCAGTTCTTC
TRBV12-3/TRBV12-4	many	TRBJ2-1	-	CASSLTEYNEQFF	TGTGCCAGCAGCTTGACAGAATACAATGAGCAGTTCTTC
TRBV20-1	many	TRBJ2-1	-	CSASLVGKVHEQFF	TGCAGTGCTAGTTTGGTAGGGAAAGTCCATGAGCAGTTCTTC
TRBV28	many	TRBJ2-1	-	CASNLRGDNEQFF	TGTGCCAGCAACTTGAGGGGGGACAATGAGCAGTTCTTC
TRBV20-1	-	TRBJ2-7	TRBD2	CSAAGPSSYEQYF	TGCAGTGCAGCGGGACCCAGCTCCTACGAGCAGTACTTC
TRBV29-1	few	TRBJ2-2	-	CSVEGGIGELFF	TGCAGCGTTGAAGGGGGGATCGGGGAGCTGTTTTTT
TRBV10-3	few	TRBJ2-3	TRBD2	CAISESVTSGRAHTQYF	TGTGCCATCAGTGAGTCCGTTACTAGCGGGAGGGCTCATACGCAGTATTTT
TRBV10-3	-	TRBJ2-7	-	CATQPGANEQYF	TGTGCCACCCAGCCGGGGGCAAACGAGCAGTACTTC
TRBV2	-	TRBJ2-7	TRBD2	CASSESIAGTREQYF	TGTGCCAGCAGTGAGTCGATAGCGGGGACGCGGGAGCAGTACTTC
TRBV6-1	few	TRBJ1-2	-	CASSSGRFSVYTF	TGTGCCAGCAGTTCAGGGAGGTTCTCGGTCTACACCTTC
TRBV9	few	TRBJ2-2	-	CASSVGGRGAGELFF	TGTGCCAGCAGCGTAGGTGGCCGCGGCGCCGGGGAGCTGTTTTTT
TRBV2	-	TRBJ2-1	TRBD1	CASSEARSQGQRKLF	TGTGCCAGCAGTGAAGCGAGGTCCCAGGGACAGAGGAAACTCTTC
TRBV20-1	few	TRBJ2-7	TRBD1	CSASLLQRPGQAVYEQYF	TGCAGTGCTAGCCTTCTACAACGTCCCGGACAGGCGGTCTACGAGCAGTACTTC
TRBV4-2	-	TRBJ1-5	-	CASSQGAGGVSNQPQHF	TGTGCCAGCAGCCAAGGGGCAGGTGGGGTGAGCAATCAGCCCCAGCATTTT
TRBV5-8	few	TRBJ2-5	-	CASNNGETQETQYF	TGTGCCAGCAACAACGGGGAAACTCAAGAGACCCAGTACTTC
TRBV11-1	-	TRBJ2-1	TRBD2	CASSVGLAGGGGSYNEQFF	TGTGCCAGCAGCGTAGGACTAGCGGGAGGAGGGGGATCCTACAATGAGCAGTTCTTC
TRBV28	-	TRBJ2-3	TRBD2	CAIDLSGSQGTDTQYF	TGTGCCATCGATCTTAGCGGGAGCCAGGGAACAGATACGCAGTATTTT
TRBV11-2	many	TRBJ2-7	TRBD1	CASSFQNGDSRSYEQYF	TGTGCCAGCAGCTTTCAGAACGGGGACAGCCGATCCTACGAGCAGTACTTC
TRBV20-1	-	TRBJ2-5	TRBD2	CSAGDYGDPGETQYF	TGCAGTGCGGGGGACTACGGGGACCCTGGAGAGACCCAGTACTTC
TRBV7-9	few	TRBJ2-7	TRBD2	CASSTSGISYEQYF	TGTGCCAGCAGTACTAGCGGGATCTCCTACGAGCAGTACTTC
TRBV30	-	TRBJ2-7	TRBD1	CAWNRGSSYEQYF	TGTGCCTGGAACAGGGGGAGCTCCTACGAGCAGTACTTC
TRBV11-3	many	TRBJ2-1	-	CASSLEGGPRTYNEQFF	TGTGCCAGCAGCTTAGAAGGGGGGCCTCGTACCTACAATGAGCAGTTCTTC
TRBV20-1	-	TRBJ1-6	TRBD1	CSAPGTGRNSPLHF	TGCAGTGCTCCCGGGACAGGGAGGAATTCACCCCTCCACTTT
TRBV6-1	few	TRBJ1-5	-	CASSIVGRRYQPQHF	TGTGCCAGCTCTATAGTCGGCAGGCGTTATCAGCCCCAGCATTTT
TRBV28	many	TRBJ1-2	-	CASGRVGPYGYTF	TGTGCCAGCGGACGGGTGGGACCTTATGGCTACACCTTC
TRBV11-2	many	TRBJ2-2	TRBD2	CASSLGGLAGKAAGELFF	TGTGCCAGCAGCTTAGGGGGACTAGCGGGAAAGGCCGCCGGGGAGCTGTTTTTT
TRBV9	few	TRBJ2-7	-	CASSAGQGPNYEQYF	TGTGCCAGCAGCGCCGGGCAGGGACCCAACTACGAGCAGTACTTC
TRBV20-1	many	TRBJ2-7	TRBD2	CSARGGGADPYEQYF	TGCAGTGCTAGAGGGGGGGGAGCGGACCCCTACGAGCAGTACTTC
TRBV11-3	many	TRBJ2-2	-	CASSTDFETGENTGELFF	TGTGCCAGCAGCACCGACTTCGAAACAGGAGAGAACACCGGGGAGCTGTTTTTT
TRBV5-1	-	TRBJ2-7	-	CASSLLSTEQYF	TGCGCCAGCAGCTTGCTCTCCACCGAGCAGTACTTC
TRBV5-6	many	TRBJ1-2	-	CASSPGRGSGYTF	TGTGCCAGCAGCCCTGGGAGGGGAAGTGGCTACACCTTC
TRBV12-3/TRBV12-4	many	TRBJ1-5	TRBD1	CASSSGTGGHQPQHF	TGTGCCAGCAGTTCCGGGACAGGGGGACATCAGCCCCAGCATTTT
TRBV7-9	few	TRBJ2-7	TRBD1	CASSSHRGRDTYEQYF	TGTGCCAGCAGCTCCCACAGGGGGCGTGATACCTACGAGCAGTACTTC
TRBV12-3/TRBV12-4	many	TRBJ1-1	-	CASSAFREWGTEAFF	TGTGCCAGCAGTGCTTTCAGGGAGTGGGGCACTGAAGCTTTCTTT
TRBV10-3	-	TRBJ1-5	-	CAISGASGNQPQHF	TGTGCCATCAGCGGGGCTAGTGGCAATCAGCCCCAGCATTTT
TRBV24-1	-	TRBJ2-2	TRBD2	CATARLAGAGELFF	TGTGCCACTGCCCGTCTAGCGGGAGCCGGGGAGCTGTTTTTT
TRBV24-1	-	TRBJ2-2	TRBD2	CATSYSGRGYTGELFF	TGTGCCACCAGTTATAGCGGGAGAGGTTACACCGGGGAGCTGTTTTTT
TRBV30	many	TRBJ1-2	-	CAWSRGGLSSNYGYTF	TGTGCCTGGTCCCGGGGGGGTTTAAGTTCTAACTATGGCTACACCTTC